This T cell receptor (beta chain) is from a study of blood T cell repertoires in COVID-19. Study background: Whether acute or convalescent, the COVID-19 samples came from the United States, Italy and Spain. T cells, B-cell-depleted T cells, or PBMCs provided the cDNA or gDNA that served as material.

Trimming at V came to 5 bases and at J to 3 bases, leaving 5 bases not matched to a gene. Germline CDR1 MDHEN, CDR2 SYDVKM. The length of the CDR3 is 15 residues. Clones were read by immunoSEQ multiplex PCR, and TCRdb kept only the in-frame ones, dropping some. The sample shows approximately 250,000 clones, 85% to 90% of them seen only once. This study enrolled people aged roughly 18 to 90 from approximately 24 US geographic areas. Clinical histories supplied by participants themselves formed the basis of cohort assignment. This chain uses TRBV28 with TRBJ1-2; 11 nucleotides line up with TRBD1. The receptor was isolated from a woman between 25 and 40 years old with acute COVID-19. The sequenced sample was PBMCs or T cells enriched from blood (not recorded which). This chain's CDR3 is CASSPWGQGDYGYTF. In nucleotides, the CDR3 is TGTGCCAGCAGTCCGTGGGGACAGGGGGACTATGGCTACACCTTC.